The 11 T cell receptor beta chains in this list originate from one sample, sequenced in a study of post-analysis software for immune sequencing data. These receptors have no known antigen. Tagging with unique molecular identifiers was a feature of the TCR beta cDNA libraries. TCRdb re-called the PCR reads with MiXCR, one entry per CDR3 protein. The data show hundreds of thousands of distinct CDR3 sequences, with roughly 45% seen just once and around 10% held by the top ten. Study outcomes and limitations: The five TRBV segments detected at higher frequency in patients than in controls included TRBV5-6, TRBV5-1 and TRBV20-1.

Input material: blood. These TCRs come from a girl under 18 with multiple sclerosis.

This clonotype showed up just a few times. The chain recombines TRBV5-1 with TRBJ2-5; tentatively, D is TRBD1 (5 bases). V was pared by 0 bases and J by 1 base, with 10 bases between. In germline, CDR1 is SGHRS, CDR2 YFSETQ. CDR3 length: 15 residues. Here the CDR3 DNA reads TGCGCCAGCAGCTTGGGACGGACAACCCAAGAGACCCAGTACTTC. The encoded protein is CASSLGRTTQETQYF.

This clonotype was seen more than once but under ten times. J is TRBJ2-7 and V is TRBV21-1. TRBV21-1 is shown as a pseudogene. This CDR3 spans 15 amino acids. This CDR3 is CASSKGPEGWYEQYF. As DNA, the CDR3 is TGTGCCAGCAGCAAAGGGCCGGAGGGCTGGTACGAGCAGTACTTC.

The genes are TRBV3-1 and TRBJ2-7; 8 bases map to TRBD1. V dropped 0 bases and J dropped 4; count of bases not matched to a gene: 11. Germline CDR1 and CDR2: LGHDT and YNNKEL (reference sequence). CDR3 length: 17 residues. This CDR3 is CASSQESVDRAQYEQYF. In nucleotides, the CDR3 is TGTGCCAGCAGCCAAGAGTCCGTGGACAGGGCGCAATACGAGCAGTACTTC.

This clonotype came up a few times. V gene TRBV6-6 combines with J gene TRBJ2-3; perhaps TRBD1 as D (6 bases). The CDR3 is made up of 16 amino acids. Deletions cut 7 bases from V and 6 bases from J, with 23 bases between. CDR1 and CDR2 (germline): MNHNY, SVGAGI (reference sequence). The CDR3: CASNEPPGHLTDTQYF. The CDR3 bases are TGTGCCAGCAACGAACCACCGGGACATCTTACGGATACGCAGTATTTT.

This clonotype was seen a handful of times. This chain joins TRBV7-4 and TRBJ2-7; D ambiguous. V lost 8 bases and J 0 bases, leaving 5 bases between the germline ends. The germline V gene encodes CDR1 SGHVT and CDR2 SQSDAQ. There are 11 residues in the CDR3. The DNA for the CDR3 is TGTGCCAGCCTCTACTCCTACGAGCAGTACTTC. The encoded protein is CASLYSYEQYF.

There are a few counts of this clonotype. The rearrangement uses TRBV4-1 and TRBJ1-5; D ambiguous. CDR1 MGHRA and CDR2 YSYEKL come from the germline V gene. With 0 bases removed from V and 5 bases from J, the gap between germline ends came to 14 bases. The CDR3 is made up of 16 amino acids. The CDR3 loop is CASSQEASSPYQPQHF. The CDR3 nucleotides read TGCGCCAGCAGCCAAGAGGCCTCCTCACCCTATCAGCCCCAGCATTTT.

Only a few counts were recorded for this clonotype. The chain employs TRBV6-2 or TRBV6-3 and TRBJ2-7, with D perhaps TRBD2 (6 bases). Trimming left V 8 bases short and J 3 bases short, with 14 bases between. This CDR3 has 13 residues. The germline gives CDR1 MNHEY, CDR2 SVGEGT. Here the CDR3 reads CASLRGGNYEQYF. CDR3 coding DNA: TGTGCCAGCCTGCGGGGTGGAAACTACGAGCAGTACTTC.

The rearrangement uses TRBV5-1 and TRBJ2-3; D not resolved. The CDR3 spans 14 residues. V lost 0 bases to trimming and J lost 2 bases, with 7 bases between them. Germline V gene data show CDR1 as SGHRS and CDR2 as YFSETQ. The CDR3 sequence: CASSLAAPTDTQYF. The CDR3 bases are TGCGCCAGCAGCTTGGCGGCCCCCACAGATACGCAGTATTTT.

In its sample, this clonotype was seen a few times. The gene calls are TRBV6-5 and TRBJ2-5; 13 bases align to TRBD2. Judging by the DNA end, TRBJ2-7 fits better; the J call may be wrong. The germline gives CDR1 MNHEY, CDR2 SVGAGI. The CDR3 extends over 16 amino acids. In nucleotides, the CDR3 is TGTGCCAGCAGGAATGACGTAGGACTAGCGGGAGACGAGCAGTACTTC. Translation: CASRNDVGLAGDEQYF.

Only a few counts were recorded for this clonotype. The gene calls are TRBV25-1 and TRBJ2-2; D ambiguous. The CDR3 contains 15 residues. V was cut by 1 base and J by 5 bases, with 11 bases left in between. The germline gives CDR1 MGHDK, CDR2 SYGVNS. The CDR3 DNA sequence: TGTGCCAGCAGTGAATCCAGACTGTCGACCGGGGAGCTGTTTTTT. It is translated as CASSESRLSTGELFF.

In its sample, this clonotype was seen once. This rearrangement joins TRBV2 to TRBJ1-5; tentatively, D is TRBD1 (5 bases). V lost 11 bases and J lost 6, with 17 bases in between. The CDR3 runs 13 residues. CDR1 and CDR2 (germline): SNHLY, FYNNEI. The chain's CDR3 is CASQAGATQPQHF. CDR3 in DNA: TGTGCCTCCCAGGCCGGGGCGACTCAGCCCCAGCATTTT. Based on the CDR3 plus reference TRBV2 and TRBJ1-5, the full variable domain is EPEVTQTPSHQVTQMGQEVILRCVPISNHLYFYWYRQILGQKVEFLVSFYNNEISEKSEIFDDQFSVERPDGSNFTLKIRSTKLEDSAMYFCASQAGATQPQHFGDGTRLSIL.